One and the same sample provided the 19 T cell receptor beta chains below, sequenced in a study of blood T cell repertoires in COVID-19. The repertoire was sequenced with immunoSEQ multiplex PCR; TCRdb's copy has only in-frame clones and lacks some. The sample lists about 250,000 clones, about 68% occurring once. Input material: peripheral blood. These receptors were obtained from a woman of 80 years or more with acute or convalescent COVID-19.

The CDR3 sequence is CASSSAGGINEQFF. CDR3 coding DNA: TGTGCCAGCAGTTCAGCGGGAGGGATCAATGAGCAGTTCTTC. The chain has TRBV6-5 and TRBJ2-1, with 10 bases lining up with TRBD2. The CDR3 sequence is 14 residues long. The ends lost 4 bases at V and 6 bases at J; junction bases unmatched: 3. In germline, CDR1 is MNHEY, CDR2 SVGAGI.

V is TRBV3-1 (or the pseudogene TRBV3-2) and J is TRBJ1-1; 7 bases are shared with TRBD1. V lost 6 bases to trimming and J lost 8 bases; unmatched junction nucleotides: 9. This CDR3 is built from 13 residues. Germline CDR1 is LGHDT and CDR2 is YNNKEL (reference sequence). The CDR3 coding sequence is TGTGCCAGCAGTCAGACGGGACAGTACGAAGCTTTCTTT. Its protein product is CASSQTGQYEAFF.

The rearrangement uses TRBV5-1 and TRBJ2-5, with TRBD2 identical over 11 bases. The CDR3 contains 15 residues. The J segment lost 1 base and the V segment lost 4 bases, leaving 3 bases of the junction unmatched. Germline loops: CDR1 SGHRS, CDR2 YFSETQ. For the CDR3, the DNA is TGCGCCAGCAGCCCCACTAGCGGGAGCCAAGAGACCCAGTACTTC. Its translation is CASSPTSGSQETQYF.

This chain joins TRBV27 and TRBJ2-5; tentative D call: TRBD1 (6 bases). Germline V CDR1 and CDR2: MNHEY, SMNVEV (reference sequence). The CDR3 covers 16 residues. The V gene lost 2 bases and the J gene lost 5 bases, with 18 bases spanning the gap. The CDR3 reads CASSLRGRVAEETQYF. CDR3 DNA sequence: TGTGCCAGCAGTTTAAGGGGGAGAGTGGCTGAGGAGACCCAGTACTTC.

The chain combines TRBV7-9 with TRBJ2-7, with 10 bases matching TRBD2. Unmatched junction bases numbered 4, after V lost 7 bases and J lost 4 bases. Germline V gene lookup returns CDR1 SEHNR and CDR2 FQNEAQ (reference sequence). This CDR3 region has 13 residues. Here the CDR3 reads CASNLAGGYEQYF. Written as DNA, the CDR3 is TGTGCCAGCAATTTAGCGGGAGGATACGAGCAGTACTTC.

This clone was seen just once. The rearrangement joins TRBV10-3 to TRBJ1-2, with D possibly TRBD1 on 5 matching bases. The V end was cut by 6 bases, the J end by 6 bases, with 11 bases between. Germline CDR1 ENHRY, CDR2 SYGVKD. The CDR3 contains 12 residues. CDR3 nucleotides: TGTGCCATCAGCGAAACAGGAGATGGCTACACCTTC. It yields the protein CAISETGDGYTF.

J is TRBJ1-6 and V is TRBV25-1; a weak D match, TRBD1 (6 bases). The CDR3 covers 16 residues. Germline V gene data show CDR1 as MGHDK and CDR2 as SYGVNS. V dropped 6 bases and J dropped 0 bases, with 12 bases sitting between them. CDR3 in amino acids: CASRGGGGSYNSPLHF. CDR3 in DNA: TGTGCCAGCAGGGGGGGAGGGGGCTCCTATAATTCACCCCTCCACTTT.

The chain recombines TRBV2 with TRBJ1-2, with 9 bases identical to TRBD1. V lost 6 bases to trimming and J lost 4 bases; unmatched junction nucleotides: 6. The V gene's germline CDR1 is SNHLY and CDR2 FYNNEI. The CDR3 contains 14 residues. Here the CDR3 DNA reads TGTGCCAGCAGCGAACAGGGGGCACGCTATGGCTACACCTTC. This codes for CASSEQGARYGYTF.

This clone showed up just a few times. The V call is TRBV19, the J call TRBJ2-1; tentatively, D is TRBD1 (5 bases). CDR3 size: 14 residues. Per the germline V gene, CDR1 is LNHDA and CDR2 is SQIVND (reference sequence). Trimming took off 3 bases at V and 3 bases at J, with 9 bases between the two ends. The CDR3 nucleotides read TGTGCCAGTAGTATGGGGCAGTACTACAATGAGCAGTTCTTC. Translation gives CASSMGQYYNEQFF.

The chain combines TRBV6-6 with TRBJ1-1, with TRBD1 identical over 8 bases. Germline loops: CDR1 MNHNY, CDR2 SVGAGI (reference sequence). This CDR3 spans 12 amino acids. J lost 4 bases, V lost 11 bases, and 6 bases had no gene match. CDR3 residues: CAADRGGTEAFF. CDR3 nucleotides: TGTGCCGCTGACAGGGGAGGCACTGAAGCTTTCTTT.

This sequence joins TRBV5-1 and TRBJ1-4; a possible D gene is TRBD1 (6 bases). V shed 2 bases and J shed 6 bases, with 11 bases lying between them. The CDR3 runs to 14 residues. CDR1 is SGHRS, CDR2 YFSETQ, per germline. DNA for the CDR3: TGCGCCAGCAGCTTACAGGGAGAGGATGAAAAACTGTTTTTT. Its translation is CASSLQGEDEKLFF.

The rearrangement joins TRBV18 to TRBJ2-1; D is ambiguous. This CDR3 contains 16 residues. The V gene lost 3 bases and the J gene lost 8 bases, with 20 bases spanning the gap. The V gene's germline CDR1 is KGHSH and CDR2 LQKENI. The CDR3 loop reads CASSPDLPRRVYEQFF. In nucleotides, the CDR3 is TGTGCCAGCTCACCCGACTTACCGAGGCGTGTTTATGAGCAGTTCTTC.

This chain uses TRBV11-2 with TRBJ1-6; D not certain. The CDR3 consists of 18 residues. CDR1 and CDR2 from the germline V gene are SGHAT and FQNNGV. Trimming shortened V by 0 bases and J by 0 bases, and 12 bases separated the two germline ends. The CDR3 here is CASSLENPGSSYNSPLHF. CDR3 sequence (DNA): TGTGCCAGCAGCTTAGAAAATCCGGGGAGCTCCTATAATTCACCCCTCCACTTT.

J is TRBJ2-3 and V is TRBV5-1, with D perhaps matching TRBD1 (5 bases). CDR1 is SGHRS and CDR2 is YFSETQ in the germline V gene. The CDR3 covers 17 residues. V gave up 4 bases and J gave up 2 bases, with 20 bases separating them. CDR3 residues: CASSRVTGSLYTDTQYF. DNA of the CDR3: TGCGCCAGCAGCCGCGTAACAGGTTCGTTGTACACAGATACGCAGTATTTT.

This clone appeared once. The chain joins TRBV5-1 to TRBJ2-3, with a possible D match to TRBD2 (6 bases). The V end lost 7 bases, the J end lost 3 bases, and 21 bases lay between the germline ends. CDR3 length: 16 amino acids. Germline values: CDR1 SGHRS, CDR2 YFSETQ. CDR3 amino acids: CASRLSSGVGTDTQYF. CDR3 in DNA: TGCGCCAGCCGTCTGTCATCGGGAGTGGGGACAGATACGCAGTATTTT.

The chain joins TRBV2 to TRBJ2-3; D remains ambiguous. This CDR3 contains 11 residues. Trimming removed 2 bases from V and 6 bases from J, with 3 bases in between. From germline, CDR1 is SNHLY and CDR2 FYNNEI. CDR3 loop: CASSEHDTQYF. The CDR3 DNA is TGTGCCAGCAGTGAACATGATACGCAGTATTTT.

This clone is a singleton in its sample. This rearrangement joins TRBV11-1 to TRBJ1-5, with 9 bases matching TRBD1. CDR1 and CDR2 from the germline V gene are SGHAT and FQDESV (reference sequence). CDR3 length equals 16 residues. V lost 4 bases to trimming and J lost 4 bases; unmatched junction nucleotides: 8. In nucleotides, the CDR3 is TGTGCCAGCAGCTCTAACAGGGGGCGGAGGAATCAGCCCCAGCATTTT. This gives the protein CASSSNRGRRNQPQHF.

This chain connects TRBV7-2 to TRBJ2-1, with a possible D match to TRBD1 (5 bases). The CDR3 totals 17 residues. Between the trimmed V and J ends, which lost 5 bases and 7 bases, there was a span of 24 bases. Per germline, CDR1 SGHTA and CDR2 FQGNSA. CDR3 nucleotide sequence: TGTGCCAGCAGCCACAGGACACAAACAGTAAGTGGTAATGAGCAGTTCTTC. This sequence encodes CASSHRTQTVSGNEQFF.

Details on this clone: Other DNA sequences in the sample encode the same CDR3. The chain has TRBV6-5 and TRBJ2-2, with TRBD2 as a possible D gene (5 bases). The V end was cut by 0 bases, the J end by 5 bases, with 7 bases between. The CDR3 is 14 amino acids. The germline V gene encodes CDR1 MNHEY and CDR2 SVGAGI. The CDR3 here is CASSYSPGTGELFF. In nucleotides, the CDR3 is TGTGCCAGCAGTTACTCTCCGGGAACCGGGGAGCTGTTTTTT.